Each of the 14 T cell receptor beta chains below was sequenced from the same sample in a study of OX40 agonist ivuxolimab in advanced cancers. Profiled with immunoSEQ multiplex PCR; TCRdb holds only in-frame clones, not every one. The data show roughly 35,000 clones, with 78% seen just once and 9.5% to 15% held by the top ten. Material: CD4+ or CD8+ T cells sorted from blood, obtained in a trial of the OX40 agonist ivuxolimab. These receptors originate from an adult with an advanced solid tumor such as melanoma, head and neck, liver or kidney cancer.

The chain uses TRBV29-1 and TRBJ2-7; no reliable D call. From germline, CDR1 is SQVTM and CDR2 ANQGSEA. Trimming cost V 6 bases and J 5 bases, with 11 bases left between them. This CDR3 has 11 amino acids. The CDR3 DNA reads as TGCAGCGTCCTGGACCAAGACGAGCAGTACTTC. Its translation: CSVLDQDEQYF.

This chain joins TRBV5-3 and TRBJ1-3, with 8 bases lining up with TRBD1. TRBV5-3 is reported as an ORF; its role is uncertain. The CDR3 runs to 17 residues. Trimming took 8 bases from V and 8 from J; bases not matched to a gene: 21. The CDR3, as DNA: TGTGCCAGCCCTTCGAATCTTCAGGACAGGGTACGAGACACCATATATTTT. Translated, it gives CASPSNLQDRVRDTIYF.

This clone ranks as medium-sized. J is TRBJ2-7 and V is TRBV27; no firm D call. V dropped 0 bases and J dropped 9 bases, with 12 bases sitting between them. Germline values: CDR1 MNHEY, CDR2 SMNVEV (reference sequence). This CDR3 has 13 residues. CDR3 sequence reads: CASSLSSGARQYF. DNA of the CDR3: TGTGCCAGCAGTTTATCTTCTGGAGCACGGCAGTACTTC.

CDR3 sequence (DNA): TGTGCCAGCAGCAGTAGCGGAAACAATGAGCAGTTCTTC. This codes for CASSSSGNNEQFF. This chain links TRBV11-2 with TRBJ2-1, with TRBD2 as a possible D gene (6 bases). V was cut by 5 bases and J by 5 bases, with 10 bases left in between. This CDR3 is built from 13 residues. Per germline, CDR1 SGHAT and CDR2 FQNNGV.

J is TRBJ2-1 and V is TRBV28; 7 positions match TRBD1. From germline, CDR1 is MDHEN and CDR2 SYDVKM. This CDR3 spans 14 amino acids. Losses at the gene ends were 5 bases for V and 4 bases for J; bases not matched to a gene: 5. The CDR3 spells CASSPGQLYNEQFF. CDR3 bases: TGTGCCAGCAGTCCGGGACAGCTTTACAATGAGCAGTTCTTC.

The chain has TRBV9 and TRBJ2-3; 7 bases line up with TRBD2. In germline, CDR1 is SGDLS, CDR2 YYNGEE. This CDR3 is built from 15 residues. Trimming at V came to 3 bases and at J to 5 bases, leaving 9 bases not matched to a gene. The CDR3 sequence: CASSGLAGWGDTQYF. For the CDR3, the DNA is TGTGCCAGCAGCGGCTTAGCGGGCTGGGGAGATACGCAGTATTTT.

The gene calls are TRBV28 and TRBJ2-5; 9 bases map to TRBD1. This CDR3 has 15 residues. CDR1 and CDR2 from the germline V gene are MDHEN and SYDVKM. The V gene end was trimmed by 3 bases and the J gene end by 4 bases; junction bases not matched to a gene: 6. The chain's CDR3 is CASSLGGTGRETQYF. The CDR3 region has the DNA TGTGCCAGCAGTTTGGGGGGGACAGGGCGAGAGACCCAGTACTTC.

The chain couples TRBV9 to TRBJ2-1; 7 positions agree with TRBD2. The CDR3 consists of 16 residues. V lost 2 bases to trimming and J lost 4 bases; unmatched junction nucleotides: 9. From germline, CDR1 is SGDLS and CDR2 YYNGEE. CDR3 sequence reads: CASSVTASGSYNEQFF. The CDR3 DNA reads TGTGCCAGCAGCGTGACCGCTAGCGGATCTTACAATGAGCAGTTCTTC.

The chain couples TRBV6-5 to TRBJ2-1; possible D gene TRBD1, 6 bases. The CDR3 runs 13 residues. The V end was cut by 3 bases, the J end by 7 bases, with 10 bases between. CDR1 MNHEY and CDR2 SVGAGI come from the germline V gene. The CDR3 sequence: CASSYTGWNEQFF. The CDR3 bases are TGTGCCAGCAGTTATACAGGGTGGAATGAGCAGTTCTTC.

Written as DNA, the CDR3 is TGTGCCAGCACTTTCGGGGGGGCGAATGAGCAGTTCTTC. Protein product: CASTFGGANEQFF. V gene TRBV6-5 combines with J gene TRBJ2-1; 8 bases match TRBD2. Germline lookup yields CDR1 MNHEY and CDR2 SVGAGI. The V gene end was trimmed by 7 bases and the J gene end by 7 bases; junction bases not matched to a gene: 6. The CDR3 length is 13 residues.

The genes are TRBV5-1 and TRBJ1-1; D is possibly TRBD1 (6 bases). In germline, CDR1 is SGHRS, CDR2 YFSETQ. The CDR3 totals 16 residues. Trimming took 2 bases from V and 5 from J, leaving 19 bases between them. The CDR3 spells CASSFNRWGLGTEAFF. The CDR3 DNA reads TGCGCCAGCAGCTTCAACAGGTGGGGGCTAGGGACTGAAGCTTTCTTT.

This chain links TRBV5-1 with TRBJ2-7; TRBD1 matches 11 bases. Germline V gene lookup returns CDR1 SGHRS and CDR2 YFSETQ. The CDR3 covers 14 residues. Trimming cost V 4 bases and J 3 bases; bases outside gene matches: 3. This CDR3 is CASSRDRGVYEQYF. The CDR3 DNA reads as TGCGCCAGCAGCCGGGACAGGGGGGTCTACGAGCAGTACTTC. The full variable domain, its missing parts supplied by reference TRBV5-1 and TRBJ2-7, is KAGVTQTPRYLIKTRGQQVTLSCSPISGHRSVSWYQQTPGQGLQFLFEYFSETQRNKGNFPGRFSGRQFSNSRSEMNVSTLELGDSALYLCASSRDRGVYEQYFGPGTRLTVT.

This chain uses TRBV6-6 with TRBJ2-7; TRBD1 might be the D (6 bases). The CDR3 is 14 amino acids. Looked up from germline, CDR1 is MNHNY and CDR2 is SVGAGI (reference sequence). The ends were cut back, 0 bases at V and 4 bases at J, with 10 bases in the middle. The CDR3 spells CASSYSGGRYEQYF. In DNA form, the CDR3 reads TGTGCCAGCAGTTACTCAGGGGGACGGTACGAGCAGTACTTC.

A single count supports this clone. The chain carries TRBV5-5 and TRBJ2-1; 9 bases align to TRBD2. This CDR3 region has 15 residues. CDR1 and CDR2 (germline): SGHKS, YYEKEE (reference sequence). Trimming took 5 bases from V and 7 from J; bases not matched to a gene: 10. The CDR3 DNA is TGTGCCAGCAGGCACCTGGCGGGAGGGCAGAATGAGCAGTTCTTC. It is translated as CASRHLAGGQNEQFF.